Following are 26 T cell receptor beta chains from one sample sequenced in a study of blood T cell repertoires in COVID-19. The repertoire was sequenced with immunoSEQ multiplex PCR; TCRdb's copy has only in-frame clones and lacks some. The sample holds some 190,000 clones, about four fifths seen once. The sample was peripheral blood. The receptor source for this set is a woman of 80 years or more with COVID-19, enrolled during active disease.

The chain has TRBV6-5 and TRBJ1-6; 11 bases fit TRBD1. Trimming took 6 bases from V and 7 from J; bases not matched to a gene: 5. This CDR3 is built from 15 residues. Germline V gene data show CDR1 as MNHEY and CDR2 as SVGAGI. DNA for the CDR3: TGTGCCAGCAGCATCGGACAGGGGGCCAATTCACCCCTCCACTTT. Its protein product is CASSIGQGANSPLHF.

The chain joins TRBV5-6 to TRBJ2-7; D is possibly TRBD1 (6 bases). The CDR3 is 15 residues long. CDR1 is SGHDT, CDR2 YYEEEE, per germline. Trimming took 5 bases from V and 3 from J, leaving 18 bases between them. CDR3: CASRPLDRTDYEQYF. The CDR3 coding sequence is TGTGCCAGCAGACCACTCGACAGGACGGACTACGAGCAGTACTTC.

Turning to this clone: The same CDR3 also results from other DNA sequences found in this sample. This sequence joins TRBV5-1 and TRBJ1-4, with D tentatively TRBD1 (5 bases). CDR3 length equals 15 residues. CDR1 is SGHRS, CDR2 YFSETQ, per germline. The V and J ends lost 0 bases and 0 bases respectively, with 6 bases between them. CDR3 residues: CASSLAGTTNEKLFF. CDR3 sequence (DNA): TGCGCCAGCAGCTTGGCAGGGACAACTAATGAAAAACTGTTTTTT.

The V call is TRBV12-3 or TRBV12-4, the J call TRBJ1-5; 8 bases are a match to TRBD1. V was clipped by 3 bases and J by 6 bases; unmatched bases: 1. The CDR3 runs 13 residues. The DNA for the CDR3 is TGTGCCAGCAGTTTTACAGGGGGTCAGCCCCAGCATTTT. Protein: CASSFTGGQPQHF.

The chain couples TRBV4-2 to TRBJ2-2; no definite D call. The germline V and J ends were trimmed by 1 base and 3 bases, with 6 bases remaining between them. The CDR3 spans 14 residues. CDR1 is LGHNA and CDR2 is YNFKEQ in the germline V gene. The DNA of the CDR3 is TGTGCCAGCAGCCAAGTCCTTGACACCGGGGAGCTGTTTTTT. It yields the protein CASSQVLDTGELFF.

The V gene is TRBV5-1, the J gene TRBJ2-3, with D tentatively TRBD2 (6 bases). V was cut by 3 bases and J by 5 bases, with 13 bases left in between. Germline values: CDR1 SGHRS, CDR2 YFSETQ. CDR3 length: 14 amino acids. CDR3 sequence (DNA): TGCGCCAGCAGCTATACGGGGCGGGAAGATACGCAGTATTTT. Translating gives CASSYTGREDTQYF.

V and J are TRBV6-5 and TRBJ2-2; the match to TRBD2 covers 11 bases. Germline V lookup: CDR1 MNHEY, CDR2 SVGAGI. V lost 7 bases to trimming and J lost 0 bases; unmatched junction nucleotides: 1. This CDR3 region has 15 residues. CDR3 DNA sequence: TGTGCCAGCAAACTAGCGGGAGCGAACACCGGGGAGCTGTTTTTT. Amino acids: CASKLAGANTGELFF.

The chain recombines TRBV14 with TRBJ2-1; D gene unclear. The germline CDR1 and CDR2 sequences are SGHDN and FVKESK. The CDR3 is 15 amino acids. The V end lost 1 base, the J end lost 12 bases, and 19 bases lay between the germline ends. The CDR3 spells CASSQVSGFGSRQFF. CDR3 in DNA: TGTGCCAGCAGCCAAGTTTCTGGTTTCGGGTCCCGGCAGTTCTTC. Full variable domain (remainder filled in from reference TRBV14 and TRBJ2-1): EAGVTQFPSHSVIEKGQTVTLRCDPISGHDNLYWYRRVMGKEIKFLLHFVKESKQDESGMPNNRFLAERTGGTYSTLKVQPAELEDSGVYFCASSQVSGFGSRQFFGPGTRLTVL.

This sequence joins TRBV25-1 and TRBJ2-6, with TRBD2 matching over 10 bases. The CDR3 extends over 17 amino acids. The J segment lost 1 base and the V segment lost 7 bases, leaving 7 bases of the junction unmatched. CDR1 MGHDK and CDR2 SYGVNS come from the germline V gene. The CDR3 DNA reads TGTGCCAGCAACCCGGGACTAGCGTTGTCTGGGGCCAACGTCCTGACTTTC. Residues: CASNPGLALSGANVLTF.

The V gene is TRBV5-1, the J gene TRBJ2-1, with D perhaps TRBD1 (5 bases). This CDR3 is 13 amino acids long. Germline V lookup: CDR1 SGHRS, CDR2 YFSETQ. Trimming cost V 7 bases and J 0 bases, with 8 bases left between them. This chain's CDR3 is CASRQHSYNEQFF. CDR3 nucleotide sequence: TGCGCCAGCCGACAGCACTCCTACAATGAGCAGTTCTTC.

The DNA of the CDR3 is TGTGCCAGCAGCGTATCTTCCCTTCGGGGGGTTCGCACAGATACGCAGTATTTT. It translates to CASSVSSLRGVRTDTQYF. V and J are TRBV9 and TRBJ2-3; TRBD2 aligns across 7 bases. Losses at the gene ends were 1 base for V and 1 base for J; bases not matched to a gene: 12. CDR3 size: 18 residues. Germline V gives CDR1 SGDLS, CDR2 YYNGEE.

The chain couples TRBV18 to TRBJ1-4; TRBD1 agrees at 7 bases. V lost 4 bases and J lost 3; bases outside the gene matches: 5. Germline values: CDR1 KGHSH, CDR2 LQKENI. The CDR3 covers 15 residues. The CDR3 DNA reads as TGTGCCAGCTCACGACAGGGAAGTTCTAATGAAAAACTGTTTTTT. It specifies CASSRQGSSNEKLFF.

This chain links TRBV5-4 with TRBJ2-3; D is unresolved. CDR3 length: 13 residues. Trimming took 4 bases from V and 6 from J, leaving 12 bases between them. Germline V gives CDR1 SGHNT, CDR2 YYREEE (reference sequence). CDR3 sequence (DNA): TGTGCCAGCAGCAATGAGTTCGCGGATACGCAGTATTTT. It codes for CASSNEFADTQYF.

This chain joins TRBV4-1 and TRBJ2-7; no firm D call. CDR1 and CDR2 (germline): MGHRA, YSYEKL. Trimming took off 5 bases at V and 3 bases at J, with 8 bases between the two ends. There are 12 residues in the CDR3. The CDR3 nucleotides are TGCGCCAGCAGCAACCGAGACTACGAGCAGTACTTC. It is translated as CASSNRDYEQYF.

This chain joins TRBV20-1 and TRBJ1-2, with a tentative D call TRBD1 (5 bases). Trimming took 6 bases from V and 4 from J, leaving 9 bases between them. The CDR3 spans 11 residues. The germline V gene has CDR1 DFQATT and CDR2 SNEGSKA (reference sequence). Here the CDR3 DNA reads TGCAGTGCCCAGGGCGGCTATGGCTACACCTTC. Residues: CSAQGGYGYTF.

The genes are TRBV28 and TRBJ2-6, with D unresolved. The CDR3 length is 15 residues. V was cut by 7 bases and J by 2 bases, with 12 bases left in between. CDR1 and CDR2 (germline): MDHEN, SYDVKM. Here the CDR3 DNA reads TGTGCCAGCACCCCGGGTCTTCCTGGGGCCAACGTCCTGACTTTC. It encodes CASTPGLPGANVLTF.

V is TRBV14 and J is TRBJ2-7; D not resolved. The CDR3 covers 12 residues. Germline values: CDR1 SGHDN, CDR2 FVKESK. V was shortened by 0 bases and J by 6 bases, with 6 bases between the two germline ends. This CDR3 is CASSQERREQYF. As DNA, the CDR3 is TGTGCCAGCAGCCAAGAGAGGCGCGAGCAGTACTTC.

The rearrangement joins TRBV6-5 to TRBJ2-5; D unclear. This CDR3 contains 11 residues. Trimming stripped 3 bases from V and 5 bases from J, with 4 bases between. CDR1 is MNHEY, CDR2 SVGAGI, per germline. DNA for the CDR3: TGTGCCAGCAGTTATTCGGAGACCCAGTACTTC. This translates into CASSYSETQYF.

This chain joins TRBV14 and TRBJ1-2; D ambiguous. CDR3 length equals 15 residues. Trimming pared 3 bases from V and 2 bases from J, leaving 13 bases between. CDR1 and CDR2 from the germline V gene are SGHDN and FVKESK. CDR3 DNA sequence: TGTGCCAGCAGCCATCTTGGGGAGCGGAACTATGGCTACACCTTC. This sequence encodes CASSHLGERNYGYTF.

In DNA form, the CDR3 reads TGTGCCAGCAGTGAAGCCGCCTTAAGGACAGGGGTAGGCTACACCTTC. It codes for CASSEAALRTGVGYTF. The chain carries TRBV6-1 and TRBJ1-2; 9 bases fit TRBD1. Trimming cost V 0 bases and J 8 bases; bases outside gene matches: 10. Germline V gene data show CDR1 as MNHNS and CDR2 as SASEGT. This CDR3 is built from 16 residues.

J is TRBJ1-4 and V is TRBV5-1, with TRBD1 as a possible D gene (5 bases). V dropped 0 bases and J dropped 8 bases, with 11 bases sitting between them. This CDR3 is 14 amino acids long. Germline V lookup: CDR1 SGHRS, CDR2 YFSETQ. Written as DNA, the CDR3 is TGCGCCAGCAGCTTGGGTTCGACAGCCGAAAAACTGTTTTTT. Translating gives CASSLGSTAEKLFF.

This clone was seen a single time. The chain links TRBV7-8 to TRBJ2-7, with TRBD1 as a possible D gene (6 bases). Germline V CDR1 and CDR2: SGHVS, FQNEAQ. CDR3 length equals 14 residues. V was clipped by 10 bases and J by 0 bases, with 16 bases between them. The CDR3 coding sequence is TGTGCCACCGCGAGGGGGATGAGCTCCTACGAGCAGTACTTC. Protein sequence: CATARGMSSYEQYF.

The chain has TRBV27 and TRBJ1-2; D is undetermined. CDR3 length: 15 residues. V shed 8 bases and J shed 4 bases, with 20 bases lying between them. The V gene's germline CDR1 is MNHEY and CDR2 SMNVEV (reference sequence). CDR3 nucleotides: TGTGCCAGCCGAGAGGCCGACCGCTCCTCCTATGGCTACACCTTC. Its translation: CASREADRSSYGYTF.

This chain connects TRBV11-2 to TRBJ2-3; no clear D. The germline V gene encodes CDR1 SGHAT and CDR2 FQNNGV. The V end lost 0 bases, the J end lost 3 bases, and 10 bases lay between the germline ends. The CDR3 is 15 amino acids. CDR3 sequence: CASSLDRSATDTQYF. CDR3 DNA: TGTGCCAGCAGCTTAGATCGGAGTGCGACAGATACGCAGTATTTT.

With regard to this clone: Other DNA sequences in the sample encode the same CDR3. In DNA, the CDR3 is TGTGCCAGCAGGGCGGGGGACTATGGCTACACCTTC. Residues: CASRAGDYGYTF. V usage is TRBV28 and J usage is TRBJ1-2; D perhaps matches TRBD1 (5 bases). The CDR3 contains 12 residues. Trimming took 6 bases from V and 3 from J, leaving 8 bases between them. The germline V gene has CDR1 MDHEN and CDR2 SYDVKM.

This clone came up once. V is TRBV9 and J is TRBJ2-3; 10 bases are shared with TRBD2. Germline CDR1 and CDR2: SGDLS and YYNGEE. The V and J ends lost 4 bases and 6 bases, in that order; junction bases with no gene match: 11. This CDR3 has 16 amino acids. CDR3 bases: TGTGCCAGCAGCATCCGTAGCGGGAGGTTAGAGGATACGCAGTATTTT. This translates into CASSIRSGRLEDTQYF.